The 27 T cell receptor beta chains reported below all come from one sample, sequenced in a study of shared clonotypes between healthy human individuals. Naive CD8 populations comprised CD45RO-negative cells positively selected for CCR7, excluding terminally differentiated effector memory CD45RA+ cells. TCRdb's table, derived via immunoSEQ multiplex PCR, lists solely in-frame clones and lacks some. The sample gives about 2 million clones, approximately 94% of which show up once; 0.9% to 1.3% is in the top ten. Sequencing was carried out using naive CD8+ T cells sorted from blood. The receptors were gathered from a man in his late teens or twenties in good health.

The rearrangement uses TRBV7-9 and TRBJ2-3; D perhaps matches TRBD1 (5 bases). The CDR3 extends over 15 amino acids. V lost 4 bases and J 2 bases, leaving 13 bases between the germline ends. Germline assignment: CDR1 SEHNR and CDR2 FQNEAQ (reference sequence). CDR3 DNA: TGTGCCAGCAGCTCCGGAGAAGGGGACACAGATACGCAGTATTTT. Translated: CASSSGEGDTDTQYF.

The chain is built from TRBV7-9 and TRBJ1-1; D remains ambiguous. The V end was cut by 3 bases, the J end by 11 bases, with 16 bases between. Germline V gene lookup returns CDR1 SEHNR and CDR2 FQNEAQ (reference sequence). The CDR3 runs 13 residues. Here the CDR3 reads CASSLSERDGAFF. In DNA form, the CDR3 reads TGTGCCAGCAGCTTGAGTGAACGAGACGGGGCTTTCTTT.

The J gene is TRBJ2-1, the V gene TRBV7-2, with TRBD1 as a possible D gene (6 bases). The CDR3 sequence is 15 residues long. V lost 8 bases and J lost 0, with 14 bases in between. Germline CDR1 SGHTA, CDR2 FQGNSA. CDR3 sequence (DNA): TGTGCCAGCCGGGACACCTCACTCTCCTACAATGAGCAGTTCTTC. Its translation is CASRDTSLSYNEQFF.

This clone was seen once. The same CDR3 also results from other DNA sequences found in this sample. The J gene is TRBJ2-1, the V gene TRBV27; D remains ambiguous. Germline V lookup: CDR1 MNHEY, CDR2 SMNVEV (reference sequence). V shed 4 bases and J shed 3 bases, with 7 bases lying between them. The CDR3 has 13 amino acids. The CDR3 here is CASSSDLYNEQFF. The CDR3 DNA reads TGTGCCAGCAGTTCGGACCTCTACAATGAGCAGTTCTTC.

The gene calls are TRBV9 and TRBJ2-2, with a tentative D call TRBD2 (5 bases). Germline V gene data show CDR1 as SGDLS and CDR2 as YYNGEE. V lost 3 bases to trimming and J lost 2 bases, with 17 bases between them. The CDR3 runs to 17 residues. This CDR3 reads CASSASQWLANTGELFF. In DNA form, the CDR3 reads TGTGCCAGCAGCGCTTCACAGTGGCTAGCAAACACCGGGGAGCTGTTTTTT.

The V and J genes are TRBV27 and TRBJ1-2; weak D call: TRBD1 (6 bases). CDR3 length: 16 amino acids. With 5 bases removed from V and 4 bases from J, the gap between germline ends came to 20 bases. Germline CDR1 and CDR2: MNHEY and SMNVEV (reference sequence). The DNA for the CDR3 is TGTGCCAGCAGTCCTAGTGGGGGCGAGGCCTCCTATGGCTACACCTTC. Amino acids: CASSPSGGEASYGYTF.

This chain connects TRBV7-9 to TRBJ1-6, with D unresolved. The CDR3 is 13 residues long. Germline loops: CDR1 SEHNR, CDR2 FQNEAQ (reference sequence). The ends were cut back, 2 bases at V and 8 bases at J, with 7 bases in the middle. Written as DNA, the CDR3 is TGTGCCAGCAGCTTACTTGGGGATTCACCCCTCCACTTT. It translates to CASSLLGDSPLHF.

CDR3 in amino acids: CASSESSVSTDTQYF. The CDR3 nucleotides are TGTGCCAGCAGTGAATCAAGCGTCTCCACAGATACGCAGTATTTT. The chain recombines TRBV6-1 with TRBJ2-3; D is undetermined. V dropped 2 bases and J dropped 2 bases, with 11 bases sitting between them. Germline V gene data show CDR1 as MNHNS and CDR2 as SASEGT. The length of the CDR3 is 15 residues.

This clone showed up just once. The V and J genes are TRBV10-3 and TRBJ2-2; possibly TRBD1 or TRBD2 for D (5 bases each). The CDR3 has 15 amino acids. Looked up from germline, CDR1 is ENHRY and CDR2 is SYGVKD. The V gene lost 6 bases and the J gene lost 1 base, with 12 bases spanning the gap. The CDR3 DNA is TGTGCCATCAGCTACGGGGACGGGAACACCGGGGAGCTGTTTTTT. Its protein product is CAISYGDGNTGELFF.

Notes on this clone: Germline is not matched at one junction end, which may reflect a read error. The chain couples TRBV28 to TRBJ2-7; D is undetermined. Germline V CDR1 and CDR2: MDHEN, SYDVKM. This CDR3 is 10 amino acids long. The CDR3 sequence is CASSPRTKGF. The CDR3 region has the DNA TGTGCCAGCAGTCCCCGGACCAAGGGCTTC.

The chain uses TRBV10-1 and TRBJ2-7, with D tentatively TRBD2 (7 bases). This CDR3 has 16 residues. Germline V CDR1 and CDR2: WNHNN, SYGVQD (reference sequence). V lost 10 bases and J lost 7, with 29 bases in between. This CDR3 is CATAPPWGGLPTEQYF. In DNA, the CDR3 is TGCGCCACCGCCCCCCCTTGGGGGGGGCTTCCTACGGAGCAGTACTTC.

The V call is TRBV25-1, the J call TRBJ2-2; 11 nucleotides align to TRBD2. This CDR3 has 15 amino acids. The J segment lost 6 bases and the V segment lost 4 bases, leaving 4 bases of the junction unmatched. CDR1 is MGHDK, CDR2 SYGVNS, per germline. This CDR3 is CASSGTSGSAGELFF. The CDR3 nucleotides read TGTGCCAGCAGTGGTACTAGCGGGAGCGCCGGGGAGCTGTTTTTT. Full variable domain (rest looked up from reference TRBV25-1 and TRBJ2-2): EADIYQTPRYLVIGTGKKITLECSQTMGHDKMYWYQQDPGMELHLIHYSYGVNSTEKGDLSSESTVSRIRTEHFPLTLESARPSHTSQYLCASSGTSGSAGELFFGEGSRLTVL.

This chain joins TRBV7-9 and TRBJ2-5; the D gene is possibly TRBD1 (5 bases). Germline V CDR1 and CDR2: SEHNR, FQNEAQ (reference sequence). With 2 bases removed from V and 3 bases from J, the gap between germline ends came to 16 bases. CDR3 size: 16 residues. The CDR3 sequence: CASSLIPRALKETQYF. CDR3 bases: TGTGCCAGCAGCTTAATCCCCAGGGCCCTCAAAGAGACCCAGTACTTC.

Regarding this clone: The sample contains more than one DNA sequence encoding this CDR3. The CDR3 protein is CASSSGGSSYEQYF. In nucleotides, the CDR3 is TGTGCCAGCAGCTCAGGGGGGAGCTCCTACGAGCAGTACTTC. J is TRBJ2-7 and V is TRBV5-4; TRBD1 is a possible D gene (7 bases). CDR3 size: 14 residues. The germline V gene encodes CDR1 SGHNT and CDR2 YYREEE (reference sequence). V was pared by 3 bases and J by 0 bases, with 10 bases between.

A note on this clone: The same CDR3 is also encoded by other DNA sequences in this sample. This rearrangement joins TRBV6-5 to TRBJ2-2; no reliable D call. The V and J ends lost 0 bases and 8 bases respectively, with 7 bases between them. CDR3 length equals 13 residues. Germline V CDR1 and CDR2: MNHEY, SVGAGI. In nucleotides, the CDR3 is TGTGCCAGCAGTTACTCGACCGCAGGGGAGCTGTTTTTT. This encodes CASSYSTAGELFF.

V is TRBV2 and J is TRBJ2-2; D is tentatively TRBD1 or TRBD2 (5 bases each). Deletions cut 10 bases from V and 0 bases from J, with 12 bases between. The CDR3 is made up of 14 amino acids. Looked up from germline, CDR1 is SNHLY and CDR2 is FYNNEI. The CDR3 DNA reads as TGTGCCACTTCCGGGACGGCGAACACCGGGGAGCTGTTTTTT. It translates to CATSGTANTGELFF.

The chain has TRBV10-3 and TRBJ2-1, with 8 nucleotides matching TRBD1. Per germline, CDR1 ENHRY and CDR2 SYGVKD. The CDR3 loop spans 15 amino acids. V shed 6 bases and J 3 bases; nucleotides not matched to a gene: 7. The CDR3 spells CAISHRGTGYNEQFF. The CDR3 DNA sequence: TGTGCCATCAGCCACCGAGGGACAGGCTACAATGAGCAGTTCTTC.

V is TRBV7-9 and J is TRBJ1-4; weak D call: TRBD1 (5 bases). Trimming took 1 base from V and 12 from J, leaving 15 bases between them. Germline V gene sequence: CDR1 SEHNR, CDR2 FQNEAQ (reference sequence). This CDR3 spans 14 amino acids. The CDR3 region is CASSLESALGQLFF. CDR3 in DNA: TGTGCCAGCAGCTTAGAGTCGGCGCTGGGGCAACTGTTTTTT.

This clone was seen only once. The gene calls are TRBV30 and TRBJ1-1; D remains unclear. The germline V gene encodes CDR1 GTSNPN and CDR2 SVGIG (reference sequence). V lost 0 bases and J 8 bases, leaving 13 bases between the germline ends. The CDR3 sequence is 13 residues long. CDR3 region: CAWSVRAQYEAFF. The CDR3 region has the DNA TGTGCCTGGAGTGTAAGGGCCCAGTACGAAGCTTTCTTT.

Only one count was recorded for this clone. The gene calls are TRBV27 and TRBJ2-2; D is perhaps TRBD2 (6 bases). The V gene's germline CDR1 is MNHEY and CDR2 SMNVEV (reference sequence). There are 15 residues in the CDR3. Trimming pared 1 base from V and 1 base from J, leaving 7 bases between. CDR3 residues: CASSLYSGNTGELFF. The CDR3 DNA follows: TGTGCCAGCAGTTTATATAGCGGGAACACCGGGGAGCTGTTTTTT.

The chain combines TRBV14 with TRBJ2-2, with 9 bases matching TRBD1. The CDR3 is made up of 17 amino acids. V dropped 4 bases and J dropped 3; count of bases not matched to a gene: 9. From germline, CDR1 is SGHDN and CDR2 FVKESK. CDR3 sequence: CASSRYPGTGYTGELFF. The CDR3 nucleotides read TGTGCCAGCAGCCGCTATCCCGGGACAGGGTACACCGGGGAGCTGTTTTTT.

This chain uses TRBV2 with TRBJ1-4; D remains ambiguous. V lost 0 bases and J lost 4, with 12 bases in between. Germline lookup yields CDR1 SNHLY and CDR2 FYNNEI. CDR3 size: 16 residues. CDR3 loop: CASSEASGYLNEKLFF. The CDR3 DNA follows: TGTGCCAGCAGTGAAGCCTCCGGGTACCTTAATGAAAAACTGTTTTTT.

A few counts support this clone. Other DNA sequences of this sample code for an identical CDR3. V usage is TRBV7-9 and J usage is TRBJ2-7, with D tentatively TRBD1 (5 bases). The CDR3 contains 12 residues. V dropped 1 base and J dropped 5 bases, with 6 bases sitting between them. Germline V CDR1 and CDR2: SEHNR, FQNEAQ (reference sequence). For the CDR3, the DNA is TGTGCCAGCAGCTTAGGCAGGGACGAGCAGTACTTC. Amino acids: CASSLGRDEQYF.

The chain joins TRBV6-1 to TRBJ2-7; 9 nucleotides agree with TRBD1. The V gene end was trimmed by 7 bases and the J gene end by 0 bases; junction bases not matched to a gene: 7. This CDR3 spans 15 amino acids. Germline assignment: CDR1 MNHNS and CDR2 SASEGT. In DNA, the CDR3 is TGTGCCAGCACTATAACAGGGGGCCTCTCCTACGAGCAGTACTTC. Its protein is CASTITGGLSYEQYF.

The CDR3 DNA reads as TGTGCCAGCAGTTACTTACGGGGCTTAGGGTATGGCTACACCTTC. Amino acid sequence: CASSYLRGLGYGYTF. The chain employs TRBV6-5 and TRBJ1-2, with D tentatively TRBD1 (5 bases). CDR1 and CDR2 from the germline V gene are MNHEY and SVGAGI. The CDR3 totals 15 residues. Trimming stripped 1 base from V and 5 bases from J, with 14 bases between.

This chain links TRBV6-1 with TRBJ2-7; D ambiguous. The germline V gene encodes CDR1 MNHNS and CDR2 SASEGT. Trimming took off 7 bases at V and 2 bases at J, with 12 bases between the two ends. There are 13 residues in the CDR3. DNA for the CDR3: TGTGCCAGCAAGGAGTACGGCACCTACGAGCAGTACTTC. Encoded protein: CASKEYGTYEQYF.

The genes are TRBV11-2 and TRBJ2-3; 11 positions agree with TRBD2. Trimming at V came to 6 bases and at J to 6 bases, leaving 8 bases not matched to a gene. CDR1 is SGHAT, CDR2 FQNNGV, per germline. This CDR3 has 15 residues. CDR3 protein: CASSHSGGAPDTQYF. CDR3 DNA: TGTGCCAGCAGTCATAGCGGGGGGGCCCCGGATACGCAGTATTTT.